This T cell receptor beta chain was identified during a study of regulatory T cells in long-lasting Graves disease. On the study more broadly: Persistence in Graves' disease denoted antithyroid drug use beyond 5 years alongside positive TSH receptor antibodies.

This clonotype occurred a few times. Its antigen is still unknown. Library construction for TCR beta used iRepertoire HTBI primers and Arm-PCR of CDR3 regions. From the multiplex PCR reads, TCRdb called clonotypes with MiXCR, one entry per CDR3 protein. The sample yields a few hundred thousand distinct CDR3 sequences, 22% seen once. Overall study findings and caveats: Small numbers of samples may have cut accuracy. Patients whose Graves' disease persisted exhibited lower TCR diversity than those newly diagnosed.

The CDR3 is 12 residues long. Per the germline V gene, CDR1 is SGHDT and CDR2 is YYEEEE. The V gene lost 4 bases and the J gene lost 5 bases, with 9 bases spanning the gap. Time point given: persistent/refractory GD, antithyroid drugs over 5 years with positive TRAb. With RNA extracted from PBMCs as input, the TCR library was made. Roughly 9.5-milliliter peripheral blood samples went into EDTA tubes. The sample here was peripheral blood mononuclear cells (PBMCs), taken when the disease was refractory, from a patient treated with antithyroid drugs. The sequence was obtained from a female donor with Graves disease. The V gene is TRBV5-6, the J gene TRBJ1-2; D unclear. This CDR3 reads CASSIRSYGYTF. The CDR3 DNA sequence: TGTGCCAGCAGCATTAGAAGTTATGGCTACACCTTC.